Listed below are T cell receptor beta chains from one sample, sequenced in a study of blood T cell repertoires in COVID-19. Some clones are missing from TCRdb's copy, which holds only in-frame ones; the method was immunoSEQ multiplex PCR. The table includes under 250,000 clones, roughly nine tenths detected once. Source material: peripheral blood. Source of these receptors: a man younger than 35 with active or convalescent COVID-19. The CDR3 runs from the conserved cysteine through the conserved F or W. The order of the fields is clone size, J gene, D gene, V gene, CDR3 DNA, CDR3 protein. A D gene is named only where the DNA matches it firmly. Not all rows give a size; the values are once, few, many and, for expanded clones, a class.

>-|TRBJ1-2|-|TRBV28
TGTGCCAGCTCTTACAGGGCAAACTATGGCTACACCTTC
CASSYRANYGYTF
>-|TRBJ2-5|TRBD2|TRBV11-1
TGTGCCAGCAGCTTAGCAGAGAGAGGCGGGAGTGGGTCCCAGTACTTC
CASSLAERGGSGSQYF
>-|TRBJ2-1|TRBD2|TRBV19
TGTGCCAGTAGTATTGCGGGAGCGGGGGGATTTAATGAGCAGTTCTTC
CASSIAGAGGFNEQFF
>-|TRBJ1-2|-|TRBV11-2
TGTGCCAGCAGCCTCACGCCCCCGGCGGGAGCGTGGTTC
CASSLTPPAGAWF
>-|TRBJ2-2|-|TRBV5-5
TGTGCCAGCAGCGCGGACTCAAACACCGGGGAGCTGTTTTTT
CASSADSNTGELFF
>-|TRBJ1-6|TRBD1|TRBV7-9
TGTGCCAGCAGCACGCCGGGACAGGGGAGCGGGCCCCTCCACTTT
CASSTPGQGSGPLHF
>-|TRBJ1-1|-|TRBV6-5
TGTGCCAGCAGTTACTGGGAGACAGGGAACACTGAAGCTTTCTTT
CASSYWETGNTEAFF
>-|TRBJ2-1|TRBD2|TRBV15
TGTGCCACCAGCAGACCGGCGGGAGGGCCCGGTGAGCAGTTCTTC
CATSRPAGGPGEQFF
>-|TRBJ2-7|TRBD2|TRBV11-3
TGTGCCAGCAGCCGGCGGGGGGGCTACGAGCAGTACTTC
CASSRRGGYEQYF
>-|TRBJ2-5|-|TRBV5-8
TGTGCCAGCAGCTTCGGGTCCCGGCCGGAGACCCAGTACTTC
CASSFGSRPETQYF
>-|TRBJ1-6|-|TRBV5-1
TGCGCCAGCAGCTTGGTGGAGCCCAGCGGCTCACCCCTCCACTTT
CASSLVEPSGSPLHF
>-|TRBJ2-5|-|TRBV5-6
TGTGCCAGCAGACCCCGACAGTTCGGAGAGACCCAGTACTTC
CASRPRQFGETQYF
>-|TRBJ2-5|-|TRBV9
TGTGCCAGCAGCGCCGGAGAAGAGACCCAGTACTTC
CASSAGEETQYF
>-|TRBJ2-5|TRBD2|TRBV7-9
TGTGCCAGCAGCCAGAATAGCGGGGGGGCCGTGGAGACCCAGTACTTC
CASSQNSGGAVETQYF
>-|TRBJ2-2|-|TRBV9
TGTGCCAGCAGCGTAGAATCAGGGTACACCGGGGAGCTGTTTTTT
CASSVESGYTGELFF
>-|TRBJ1-2|-|TRBV6-6
TGTGCCAGCAGCAGGGATGGCTACACCTTC
CASSRDGYTF
>-|TRBJ1-4|-|TRBV9
TGTGCCAGCAGCGTATCCAGTAATGAAAAACTGTTTTTT
CASSVSSNEKLFF
>-|TRBJ1-5|-|TRBV28
TGTGCCAGCAGTCGATCCCTATTCCGGGTAGGCAATCAGCCCCAGCATTTT
CASSRSLFRVGNQPQHF
>-|TRBJ2-5|-|TRBV6-4
TGTGCCAGCAGTGACCCCGACATCATGGGAGAGACCCAGTACTTC
CASSDPDIMGETQYF
>-|TRBJ1-2|TRBD1|TRBV5-1
TGCGCCAGCAGCTTGGGAACAGGGGGAAACTATGGCTACACCTTC
CASSLGTGGNYGYTF
>-|TRBJ1-1|-|TRBV28
TGTGCCAGCAGTCCACTGGTGCCACAGAAATCGAACACTGAAGCTTTCTTT
CASSPLVPQKSNTEAFF
>-|TRBJ1-6|TRBD1|TRBV10-3
TGTGCCATCAGTGGACAGGGCTATAATTCACCCCTCCACTTT
CAISGQGYNSPLHF
>-|TRBJ2-5|TRBD2|TRBV3-1/TRBV3-2
TGTGCCAGCAGCCAAGATACAAGGCTAGCGGGAGGGGAGACCCAGTACTTC
CASSQDTRLAGGETQYF
>-|TRBJ2-7|-|TRBV13
TGTGCCAGCAGCTTAGGGACACGCGTGGGCCACGAGCAGTACTTC
CASSLGTRVGHEQYF
>-|TRBJ2-1|-|TRBV2
TGTGCCAGCAGTGAGGGGCAGGGCTCCTACAATGAGCAGTTCTTC
CASSEGQGSYNEQFF
>once|TRBJ1-5|TRBD1|TRBV7-9
TGTGCCAGCAGCATGACAGGGGGACAGCCCCAGCATTTT
CASSMTGGQPQHF
>-|TRBJ1-1|-|TRBV6-5
TGTGCCAGCAGTTGGACAGACCTGAACACTGAAGCTTTCTTT
CASSWTDLNTEAFF
>-|TRBJ2-3|TRBD2|TRBV6-5
TGTGCCAGCAGTCAACTAGCGGGAGGGTCAGATACGCAGTATTTT
CASSQLAGGSDTQYF
>-|TRBJ2-3|TRBD1|TRBV2
TGTGCCAGCAGGCCGGGACAGGGCGCAGATACGCAGTATTTT
CASRPGQGADTQYF
>-|TRBJ2-3|-|TRBV5-1
TGCGCCAGCAGCGCCCTTACTTTTCCGATCACAGATACGCAGTATTTT
CASSALTFPITDTQYF
>-|TRBJ1-2|-|TRBV7-3
TGTGCCAGCAGCTTATCGAGTGGGGCGGGTGGACTCGGGGGAGTAGGCTACACCTTC
CASSLSSGAGGLGGVGYTF
>-|TRBJ2-5|TRBD2|TRBV9
TGTGCCAGCAGCGTAGAGGTAGCGGGAGGGCCACAGGAGACCCAGTACTTC
CASSVEVAGGPQETQYF
>-|TRBJ1-3|-|TRBV4-2
TGTGCCAGCAGCGCGGCGGGGGCTGGTGGAAACACCATATATTTT
CASSAAGAGGNTIYF
>-|TRBJ2-1|TRBD2|TRBV5-4
TGTGCCAGCAGCCCAGGGACTAGCGGGAGGTACAATGAGCAGTTCTTC
CASSPGTSGRYNEQFF
>-|TRBJ1-5|-|TRBV3-1/TRBV3-2
TGTGCCAGCAGCCAAGCCTATAGCAGGGATCAGCCCCAGCATTTT
CASSQAYSRDQPQHF
>-|TRBJ2-5|TRBD2|TRBV6-5
TGTGCCAGCAGTTACTCGAATCGGGAGGTCCAGTACTTC
CASSYSNREVQYF